The subject of this entry is one TCR beta chain. This specimen comes from a study of T cell changes during pregnancy in multiple sclerosis. Trimming cost V 3 bases and J 11 bases; bases outside gene matches: 20. Germline CDR1 and CDR2: GTSNPN and SVGIG (reference sequence). The CDR3 runs to 16 residues. TCRdb keeps only in-frame clones here, not all; method: immunoSEQ multiplex PCR. The sample lists tens of thousands of clones; around 93% were seen once. The sequence derives from a female donor in good health, enrolled as a control in a pregnancy study. Sequenced here: peripheral blood, sampled in the second trimester of pregnancy. The chain employs TRBV30 and TRBJ1-2; 8 positions match TRBD1. The DNA of the CDR3 is TGTGCCTGGAGGTCTAAGGACAGGGCATCCTATTTTGGTTACACCTTC. Translated: CAWRSKDRASYFGYTF.